Detailed here is one TCR beta chain. Other DNA sequences from this sample encode an identical CDR3 as well. Germline V gene sequence: CDR1 SGHRS, CDR2 YFSETQ. The CDR3 is 12 amino acids. V was cut by 2 bases and J by 6 bases, with 6 bases left in between. The data stem from a study of shared clonotypes between healthy human individuals. Some clones are missing from TCRdb's copy, which holds only in-frame ones; the method was immunoSEQ multiplex PCR. The profile shows 2 million to 3 million clones, over 85% of them singletons. Sequenced sample: naive CD4+ T cells from PBMCs. Specified subset: CD45RA+ positively selected. The chain employs TRBV5-1 and TRBJ2-1, with D maybe TRBD2 (5 bases). The clonotype was recovered from a man aged 18 to 30 in good health. Some clones in this sample may be carry-over from other donors' samples. CDR3: CASSFGVNEQFF. The CDR3 coding sequence is TGCGCCAGCAGCTTCGGGGTCAATGAGCAGTTCTTC.